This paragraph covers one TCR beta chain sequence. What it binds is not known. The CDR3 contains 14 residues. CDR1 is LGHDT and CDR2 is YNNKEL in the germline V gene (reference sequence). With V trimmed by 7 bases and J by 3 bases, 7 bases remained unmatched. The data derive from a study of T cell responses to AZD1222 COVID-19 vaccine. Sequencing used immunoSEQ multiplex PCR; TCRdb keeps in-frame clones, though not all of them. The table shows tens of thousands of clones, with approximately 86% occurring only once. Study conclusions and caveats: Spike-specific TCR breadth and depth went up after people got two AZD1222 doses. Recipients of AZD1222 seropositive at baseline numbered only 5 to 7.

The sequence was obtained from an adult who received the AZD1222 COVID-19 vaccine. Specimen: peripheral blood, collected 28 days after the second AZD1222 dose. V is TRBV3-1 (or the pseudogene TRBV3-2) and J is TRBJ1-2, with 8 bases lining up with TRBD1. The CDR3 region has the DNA TGTGCCAGCACCTCGCAGGGGGCGTACTATGGCTACACCTTC. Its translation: CASTSQGAYYGYTF.